Presented here are 21 T cell receptor beta chains from one specimen sequenced in a study of blood T cell repertoires in COVID-19. Some clones are missing from TCRdb's copy, which holds only in-frame ones; the method was immunoSEQ multiplex PCR. The sample shows 150,000 to 200,000 clones, approximately 87% of them seen only once. What was sequenced was peripheral blood. The receptor set was obtained from a woman between 55 and 75 years old with COVID-19, enrolled during active disease.

The chain uses TRBV5-4 and TRBJ1-2, with 12 bases fitting TRBD1. V lost 0 bases to trimming and J lost 4 bases; unmatched junction nucleotides: 4. Germline CDR1 reads SGHNT; CDR2 reads YYREEE (reference sequence). This CDR3 is 16 amino acids long. This CDR3 is CASSLAGTGGGYGYTF. For the CDR3, the DNA is TGTGCCAGCAGCTTGGCGGGGACAGGGGGCGGCTATGGCTACACCTTC.

The chain couples TRBV20-1 to TRBJ1-6, with D possibly matching TRBD1 (6 bases). Trimming took off 6 bases at V and 10 bases at J, with 7 bases between the two ends. Germline loops: CDR1 DFQATT, CDR2 SNEGSKA (reference sequence). The CDR3 runs 10 residues. CDR3 coding DNA: TGCAGTGCAGGGGGATCACCCCTCCACTTT. It specifies CSAGGSPLHF.

This chain connects TRBV4-2 to TRBJ2-5, with no clear D. V was pared by 0 bases and J by 5 bases, with 13 bases between. Germline-derived CDR1 and CDR2 are LGHNA and YNFKEQ. The CDR3 runs 15 residues. Here the CDR3 reads CASSQDRVRRETQYF. The CDR3 DNA sequence: TGTGCCAGCAGCCAAGATCGGGTTAGAAGGGAGACCCAGTACTTC.

This clone was recorded only once. This chain connects TRBV2 to TRBJ1-3, with 7 bases lining up with TRBD1. Germline-derived CDR1 and CDR2 are SNHLY and FYNNEI. This CDR3 is 14 amino acids long. V shed 8 bases and J 4 bases; nucleotides not matched to a gene: 8. CDR3 amino acids: CASSITGAGNTIYF. The CDR3 nucleotides read TGTGCCAGCTCTATAACAGGGGCCGGAAACACCATATATTTT.

The chain recombines TRBV29-1 with TRBJ2-7; tentatively, D is TRBD1 (6 bases). The CDR3 loop spans 16 amino acids. V was shortened by 0 bases and J by 3 bases, with 18 bases between the two germline ends. Germline CDR1 reads SQVTM; CDR2 reads ANQGSEA. The CDR3 nucleotides read TGCAGCGTTGAAGATCGCCCATCCGGGACAAGCTACGAGCAGTACTTC. As protein: CSVEDRPSGTSYEQYF.

This clone was seen once. The chain carries TRBV5-8 and TRBJ2-3; 7 positions agree with TRBD1. Losses at the gene ends were 5 bases for V and 0 bases for J; bases not matched to a gene: 6. This CDR3 spans 15 amino acids. Germline V gene sequence: CDR1 SGHTS, CDR2 YDEGEE. CDR3 sequence (DNA): TGTGCCAGCAGTCTAGGACAGGCTAGCACAGATACGCAGTATTTT. Protein sequence: CASSLGQASTDTQYF.

The rearrangement uses TRBV5-4 and TRBJ1-4; perhaps TRBD1 as D (5 bases). In germline, CDR1 is SGHNT, CDR2 YYREEE (reference sequence). Trimming stripped 7 bases from V and 1 base from J, with 14 bases between. This CDR3 has 15 amino acids. CDR3 loop: CASARGGETNEKLFF. CDR3 sequence (DNA): TGTGCCAGCGCCCGGGGAGGGGAAACTAATGAAAAACTGTTTTTT.

This chain links TRBV18 with TRBJ1-5; D uncertain. Germline values: CDR1 KGHSH, CDR2 LQKENI. The CDR3 runs 13 residues. Deletions cut 3 bases from V and 3 bases from J, with 6 bases between. Here the CDR3 reads CASSPRNNQPQHF. CDR3 coding DNA: TGTGCCAGCTCACCGAGGAACAATCAGCCCCAGCATTTT. The variable domain in full, completed from reference TRBV18 and TRBJ1-5, reads NAGVMQNPRHLVRRRGQEARLRCSPMKGHSHVYWYRQLPEEGLKFMVYLQKENIIDESGMPKERFSAEFPKEGPSILRIQQVVRGDSAAYFCASSPRNNQPQHFGDGTRLSIL.

This clone was observed a few times. The chain links TRBV19 to TRBJ1-2; D is unresolved. The germline CDR1 and CDR2 sequences are LNHDA and SQIVND (reference sequence). This CDR3 is built from 16 residues. Trimming pared 3 bases from V and 0 bases from J, leaving 14 bases between. CDR3 bases: TGTGCCAGTAGTATTATAGGAGGACCTGCTAACTATGGCTACACCTTC. The encoded protein is CASSIIGGPANYGYTF.

The V call is TRBV9, the J call TRBJ1-4; TRBD1 matches 8 bases. The ends lost 3 bases at V and 4 bases at J; junction bases unmatched: 5. CDR3 length: 15 residues. Germline V gene data show CDR1 as SGDLS and CDR2 as YYNGEE. The CDR3 is CASSAEDRVNEKLFF. DNA of the CDR3: TGTGCCAGCAGCGCGGAGGACAGGGTTAATGAAAAACTGTTTTTT. The whole variable domain, filled in from reference TRBV9 and TRBJ1-4, reads DSGVTQTPKHLITATGQRVTLRCSPRSGDLSVYWYQQSLDQGLQFLIQYYNGEERAKGNILERFSAQQFPDLHSELNLSSLELGDSALYFCASSAEDRVNEKLFFGSGTQLSVL.

This chain connects TRBV7-9 to TRBJ2-4; 10 nucleotides match TRBD2. The V gene's germline CDR1 is SEHNR and CDR2 FQNEAQ (reference sequence). J lost 0 bases, V lost 4 bases, and 9 bases had no gene match. The CDR3 consists of 18 residues. The CDR3 is CASSSDEREGRAKNIQYF. The CDR3 DNA is TGTGCCAGCAGCTCCGACGAGCGGGAGGGAAGAGCCAAAAACATTCAGTACTTC.

This clone has only one observation. The chain has TRBV11-2 and TRBJ2-7; D perhaps matches TRBD2 (5 bases). CDR3 length: 13 residues. Trimming took 5 bases from V and 3 from J, leaving 11 bases between them. From germline, CDR1 is SGHAT and CDR2 FQNNGV. CDR3 in amino acids: CASSPGLFYEQYF. Written as DNA, the CDR3 is TGTGCCAGCAGCCCCGGACTCTTCTACGAGCAGTACTTC.

The rearrangement links TRBV19 to TRBJ1-1, with D tentatively TRBD1 (5 bases). Germline CDR1 reads LNHDA; CDR2 reads SQIVND (reference sequence). The CDR3 is 14 residues long. Trimming cost V 0 bases and J 8 bases, with 13 bases left between them. CDR3 loop: CASSIDRKTGEAFF. Written as DNA, the CDR3 is TGTGCCAGTAGTATAGATCGAAAAACAGGAGAAGCTTTCTTT.

The CDR3 nucleotides read TGTGCCGGGGGGCGTACCGGGGAGCTGTTTTTT. Translated, it gives CAGGRTGELFF. The chain is built from TRBV30 and TRBJ2-2; the D gene could be TRBD1 or TRBD2 (6 bases each). CDR1 GTSNPN and CDR2 SVGIG come from the germline V gene (reference sequence). With 8 bases removed from V and 5 bases from J, the gap between germline ends came to 9 bases. The CDR3 is 11 residues long.

The chain uses TRBV19 and TRBJ2-2; no clear D. The CDR3 has 16 amino acids. Germline V gene sequence: CDR1 LNHDA, CDR2 SQIVND (reference sequence). Trimming left V 1 base short and J 6 bases short, with 15 bases between. This CDR3 reads CASSIVASRAPGELFF. As DNA, the CDR3 is TGTGCCAGTAGTATAGTCGCGAGTAGAGCACCCGGGGAGCTGTTTTTT.

This clone was seen just once. V is TRBV27 and J is TRBJ2-7, with 11 bases lining up with TRBD1. The CDR3 covers 14 residues. Per germline, CDR1 MNHEY and CDR2 SMNVEV (reference sequence). V lost 5 bases and J lost 6; bases outside the gene matches: 6. CDR3 coding DNA: TGTGCCAGCAGTGCCGGGACAGGGGGAGGCGAGCAGTACTTC. This codes for CASSAGTGGGEQYF.

The rearrangement links TRBV27 to TRBJ1-1, with 9 bases matching TRBD1. The CDR3 runs to 14 residues. Germline V gene sequence: CDR1 MNHEY, CDR2 SMNVEV (reference sequence). V shed 6 bases and J 7 bases; nucleotides not matched to a gene: 9. DNA of the CDR3: TGTGCCAGCAGACCAATTGGGACAGGGATTGAAGCTTTCTTT. It is translated as CASRPIGTGIEAFF.

The chain carries TRBV19 and TRBJ2-7; possible D gene TRBD2, 5 bases. V dropped 10 bases and J dropped 3 bases, with 10 bases sitting between them. The length of the CDR3 is 11 residues. CDR1 LNHDA and CDR2 SQIVND come from the germline V gene (reference sequence). This chain's CDR3 is CATQRGYEQYF. The CDR3 DNA sequence: TGTGCCACCCAACGGGGCTACGAGCAGTACTTC.

The chain couples TRBV6-2 or TRBV6-3 to TRBJ2-1; 9 bases fit TRBD2. V dropped 4 bases and J dropped 5; count of bases not matched to a gene: 12. Per germline, CDR1 MNHEY and CDR2 SVGEGT. The CDR3 extends over 17 amino acids. The CDR3 reads CASSSHVAGVINNEQFF. Written as DNA, the CDR3 is TGTGCCAGCAGTTCGCACGTAGCGGGAGTAATCAACAATGAGCAGTTCTTC.

The rearrangement uses TRBV21-1 and TRBJ2-7; TRBD1 reflects the table's D call only, with no check against the DNA. TRBV21-1 is designated a pseudogene. The CDR3 is 11 residues long. The CDR3 DNA follows: TGTGCCAGCAGCAAGGGACCAGGGGAGTACTTC. It specifies CASSKGPGEYF.

This chain uses TRBV28 with TRBJ1-2, with no clear D. V lost 3 bases to trimming and J lost 2 bases, with 7 bases between them. Germline-derived CDR1 and CDR2 are MDHEN and SYDVKM. This CDR3 region has 13 residues. The CDR3 spells CASSFRGNYGYTF. The CDR3 nucleotides read TGTGCCAGCAGTTTCAGAGGGAACTATGGCTACACCTTC.